The subject of this entry is one T cell receptor (beta chain). Its target is unknown. These data are taken from a study of beta chain features in type 1 diabetes. Points from the study as a whole: The study found that naive, central memory and Treg TCRB repertoires appeared more similar in patients than in healthy donors. Shortening of TCRB CDR3s, moderate but significant, appeared in all four CD4+ subsets of Type 1 diabetes patients. The cDNA sequencing approach could over-represent high-TCR-expressing cells. Resolution of whether HLA type affects TCRB rearrangement was not achieved here.

The entirety of the isolated RNA underwent reverse transcription, so expressed TCRB transcripts were sequenced. Generated by immunoSEQ multiplex PCR, the TCRdb table keeps only in-frame clones and is missing some. The sample shows around 340,000 clones, roughly 21% of them seen only once. The sequence was collected from a woman aged 18-29 years in good health. The sequenced sample consisted of naive CD4+ T cells from blood.

The CDR3 region is CASRRSGQTYEQYF. CDR3 in DNA: TGTGCCAGCAGACGTTCGGGACAAACCTACGAGCAGTACTTC. The chain uses TRBV6-5 and TRBJ2-7, with D possibly being TRBD1 (6 bases). The germline V and J ends were trimmed by 6 bases and 2 bases, with 14 bases remaining between them. Germline V gene data show CDR1 as MNHEY and CDR2 as SVGAGI. The CDR3 contains 14 residues.